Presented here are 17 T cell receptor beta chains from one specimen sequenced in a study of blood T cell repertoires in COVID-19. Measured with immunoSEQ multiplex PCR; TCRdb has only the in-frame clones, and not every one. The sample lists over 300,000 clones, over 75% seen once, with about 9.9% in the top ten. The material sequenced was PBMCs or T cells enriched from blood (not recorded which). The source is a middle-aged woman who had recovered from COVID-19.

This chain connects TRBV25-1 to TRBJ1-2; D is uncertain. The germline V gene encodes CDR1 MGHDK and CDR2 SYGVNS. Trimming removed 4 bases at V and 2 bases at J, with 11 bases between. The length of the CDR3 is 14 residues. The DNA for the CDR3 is TGTGCCAGCAGTGTTCCGGGAGTCAACTATGGCTACACCTTC. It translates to CASSVPGVNYGYTF.

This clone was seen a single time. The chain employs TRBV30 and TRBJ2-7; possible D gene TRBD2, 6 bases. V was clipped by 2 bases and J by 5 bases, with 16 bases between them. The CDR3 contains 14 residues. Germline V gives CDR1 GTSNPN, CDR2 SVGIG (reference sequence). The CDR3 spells CAWSPTSLRDEQYF. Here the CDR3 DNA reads TGTGCCTGGAGTCCGACTAGTTTGAGAGACGAGCAGTACTTC.

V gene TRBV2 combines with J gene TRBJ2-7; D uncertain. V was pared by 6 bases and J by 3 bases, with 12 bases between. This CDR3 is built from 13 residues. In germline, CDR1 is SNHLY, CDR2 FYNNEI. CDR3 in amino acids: CASSRSLVYEQYF. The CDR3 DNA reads TGTGCCAGCAGCCGCAGTCTGGTCTACGAGCAGTACTTC. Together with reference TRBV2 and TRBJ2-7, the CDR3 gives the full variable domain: EPEVTQTPSHQVTQMGQEVILRCVPISNHLYFYWYRQILGQKVEFLVSFYNNEISEKSEIFDDQFSVERPDGSNFTLKIRSTKLEDSAMYFCASSRSLVYEQYFGPGTRLTVT.

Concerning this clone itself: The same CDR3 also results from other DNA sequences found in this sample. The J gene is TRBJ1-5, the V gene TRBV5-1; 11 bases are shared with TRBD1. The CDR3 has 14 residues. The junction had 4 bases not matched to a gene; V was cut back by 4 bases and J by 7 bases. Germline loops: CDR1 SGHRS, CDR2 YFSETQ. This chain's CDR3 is CASSRTGGDQPQHF. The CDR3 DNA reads TGCGCCAGCAGCAGGACAGGGGGCGACCAGCCCCAGCATTTT.

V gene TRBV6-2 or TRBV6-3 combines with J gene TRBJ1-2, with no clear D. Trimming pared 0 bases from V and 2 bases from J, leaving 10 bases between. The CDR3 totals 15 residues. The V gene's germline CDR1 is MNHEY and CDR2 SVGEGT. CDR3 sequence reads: CASSYSNTGNYGYTF. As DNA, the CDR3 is TGTGCCAGCAGTTACTCGAATACGGGGAACTATGGCTACACCTTC.

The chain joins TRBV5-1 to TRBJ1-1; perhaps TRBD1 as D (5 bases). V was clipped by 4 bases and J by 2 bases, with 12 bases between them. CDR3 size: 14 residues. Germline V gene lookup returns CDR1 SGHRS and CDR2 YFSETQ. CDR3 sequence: CASSKQVTNTEAFF. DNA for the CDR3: TGCGCCAGCAGCAAACAGGTTACAAACACTGAAGCTTTCTTT. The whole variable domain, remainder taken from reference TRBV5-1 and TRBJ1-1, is KAGVTQTPRYLIKTRGQQVTLSCSPISGHRSVSWYQQTPGQGLQFLFEYFSETQRNKGNFPGRFSGRQFSNSRSEMNVSTLELGDSALYLCASSKQVTNTEAFFGQGTRLTVV.

CDR3 nucleotide sequence: TGTGCCAGCAGCTCTATCCTCGGACTAGCGGGTATCTCCTACAATGAGCAGTTCTTC. This encodes CASSSILGLAGISYNEQFF. V usage is TRBV7-9 and J usage is TRBJ2-1; 11 bases line up with TRBD2. The CDR3 sequence is 19 residues long. V lost 4 bases to trimming and J lost 0 bases; unmatched junction nucleotides: 11. The V gene's germline CDR1 is SEHNR and CDR2 FQNEAQ (reference sequence).

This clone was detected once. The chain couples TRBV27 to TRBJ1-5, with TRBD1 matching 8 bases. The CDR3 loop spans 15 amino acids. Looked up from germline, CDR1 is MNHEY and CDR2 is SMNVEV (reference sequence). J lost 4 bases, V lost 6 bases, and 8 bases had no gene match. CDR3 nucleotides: TGTGCCAGCAGCAATACAGGGGGTGGAAATCAGCCCCAGCATTTT. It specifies CASSNTGGGNQPQHF.

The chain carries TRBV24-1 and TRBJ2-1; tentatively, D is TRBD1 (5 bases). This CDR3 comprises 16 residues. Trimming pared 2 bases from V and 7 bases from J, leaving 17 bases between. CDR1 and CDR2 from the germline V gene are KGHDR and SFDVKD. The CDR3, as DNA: TGTGCCACCAGTGATTCGAGAGGCAGGGTTGTAAATGAGCAGTTCTTC. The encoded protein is CATSDSRGRVVNEQFF.

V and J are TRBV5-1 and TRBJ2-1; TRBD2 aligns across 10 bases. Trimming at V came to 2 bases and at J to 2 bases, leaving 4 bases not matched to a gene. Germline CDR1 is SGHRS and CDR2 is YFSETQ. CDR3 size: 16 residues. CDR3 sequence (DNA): TGCGCCAGCAGCTTACTAAGCGGGGGGGCCTACAATGAGCAGTTCTTC. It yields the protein CASSLLSGGAYNEQFF.

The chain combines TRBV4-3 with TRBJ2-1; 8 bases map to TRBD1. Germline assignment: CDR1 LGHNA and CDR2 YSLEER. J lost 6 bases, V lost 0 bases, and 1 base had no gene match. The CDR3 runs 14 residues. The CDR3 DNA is TGCGCCAGCAGCCAAGATACAGGGGGCAATGAGCAGTTCTTC. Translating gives CASSQDTGGNEQFF.

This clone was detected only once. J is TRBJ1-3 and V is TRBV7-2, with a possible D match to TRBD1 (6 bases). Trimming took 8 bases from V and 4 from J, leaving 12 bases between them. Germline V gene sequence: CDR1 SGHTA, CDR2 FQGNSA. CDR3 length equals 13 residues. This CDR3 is CASGGVGGNTIYF. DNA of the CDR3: TGTGCCAGCGGGGGCGTGGGAGGAAACACCATATATTTT.

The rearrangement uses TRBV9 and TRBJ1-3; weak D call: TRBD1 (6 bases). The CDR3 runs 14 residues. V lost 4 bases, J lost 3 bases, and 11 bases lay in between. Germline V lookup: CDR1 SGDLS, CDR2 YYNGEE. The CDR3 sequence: CASSRTADGNTIYF. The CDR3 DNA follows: TGTGCCAGCAGCAGGACAGCTGATGGAAACACCATATATTTT.

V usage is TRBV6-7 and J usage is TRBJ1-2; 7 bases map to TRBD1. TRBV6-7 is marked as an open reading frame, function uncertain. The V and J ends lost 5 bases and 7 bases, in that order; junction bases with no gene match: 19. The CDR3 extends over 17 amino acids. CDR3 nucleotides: TGTGCCAGCAGTGGCCTTCCAACAGGGGAGGCCTCTAGTGGCTACACCTTC. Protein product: CASSGLPTGEASSGYTF.

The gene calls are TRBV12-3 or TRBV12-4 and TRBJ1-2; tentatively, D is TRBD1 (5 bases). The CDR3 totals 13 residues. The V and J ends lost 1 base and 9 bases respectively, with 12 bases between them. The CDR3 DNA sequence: TGTGCCAGCAGTTTAGGCGACAGCTTTCGCTACACCTTC. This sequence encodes CASSLGDSFRYTF.

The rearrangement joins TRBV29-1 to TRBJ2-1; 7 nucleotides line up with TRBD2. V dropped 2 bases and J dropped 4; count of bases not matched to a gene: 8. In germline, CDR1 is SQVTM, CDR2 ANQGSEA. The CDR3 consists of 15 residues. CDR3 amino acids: CSVEWEGRAYNEQFF. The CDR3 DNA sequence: TGCAGCGTTGAATGGGAGGGGCGTGCTTACAATGAGCAGTTCTTC.

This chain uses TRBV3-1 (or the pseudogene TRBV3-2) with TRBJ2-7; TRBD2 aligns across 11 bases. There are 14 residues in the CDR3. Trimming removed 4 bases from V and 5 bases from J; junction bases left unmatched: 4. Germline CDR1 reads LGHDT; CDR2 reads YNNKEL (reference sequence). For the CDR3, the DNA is TGTGCCAGCAGCCCTAGCGGGAGGTCGGACGAGCAGTACTTC. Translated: CASSPSGRSDEQYF.